Listed below are T cell receptor beta chains from one sample, sequenced in a study of blood T cell repertoires in COVID-19. Using immunoSEQ multiplex PCR, the repertoire was profiled, and TCRdb retains in-frame clones only, with some absent. The sample has about 140,000 clones; 70% to 85% are singletons. The specimen was PBMCs or T cells enriched from blood (not recorded which). Receptors originate from a woman aged 18-30 years who had been exposed to COVID-19. The CDR3 runs from the conserved cysteine through the conserved F or W. The order of the fields is clone size, J gene, V gene, D gene, CDR3 DNA, CDR3 protein. The D gene is left open where the match is weak. Expanded clones are given a class, and other clones once, few, many or no size at all.

NA,TRBJ2-7,TRBV6-1,TRBD2,TGTGCCAGCAGTGAAGGCGGGACTAGGCCCTACGAGCAGTACTTC,CASSEGGTRPYEQYF
NA,TRBJ1-1,TRBV10-1,NA,TGCGCCAGCAGTGGGGTCGGACTCACTGAAGCTTTCTTT,CASSGVGLTEAFF
many,TRBJ2-7,TRBV18,TRBD1,TGTGCCAGCTCACCGCCGGGACAGAGCTACGAGCAGTACTTC,CASSPPGQSYEQYF
NA,TRBJ1-5,TRBV2,TRBD1,TGTGCCAGCACCCGGGACAGGGGCAATCAGCCCCAGCATTTT,CASTRDRGNQPQHF
NA,TRBJ1-6,TRBV7-2,NA,TGTGCCAGCAGCTTAGCGGTCCCCCGGGAGCCCCTCCACTTT,CASSLAVPREPLHF
NA,TRBJ2-1,TRBV27,TRBD2,TGTGCCAGCAGTCCCTCAGCGGGAGGGCCCACCTACAATGAGCAGTTCTTC,CASSPSAGGPTYNEQFF
NA,TRBJ1-5,TRBV28,NA,TGTGCCAGCAGTTACATCGGGCAGGGGCTAAATCAGCCCCAGCATTTT,CASSYIGQGLNQPQHF
NA,TRBJ1-1,TRBV27,NA,TGTGCCAGCTCACCTACAGGGTCGCCTGAAGCTTTCTTT,CASSPTGSPEAFF
NA,TRBJ1-1,TRBV12-3/TRBV12-4,NA,TGTGCCAGCAGTTTAGTGGAGGGAGGGGTTGCTTTCTTT,CASSLVEGGVAFF
NA,TRBJ1-1,TRBV27,NA,TGTGCCAGCAAACGGTGGGGGCCTTACACTGAAGCTTTCTTT,CASKRWGPYTEAFF
NA,TRBJ2-2,TRBV4-1,TRBD1,TGCGCCAGCAGACCCGGGACAGGGTTCCCCGGGGAGCTGTTTTTT,CASRPGTGFPGELFF